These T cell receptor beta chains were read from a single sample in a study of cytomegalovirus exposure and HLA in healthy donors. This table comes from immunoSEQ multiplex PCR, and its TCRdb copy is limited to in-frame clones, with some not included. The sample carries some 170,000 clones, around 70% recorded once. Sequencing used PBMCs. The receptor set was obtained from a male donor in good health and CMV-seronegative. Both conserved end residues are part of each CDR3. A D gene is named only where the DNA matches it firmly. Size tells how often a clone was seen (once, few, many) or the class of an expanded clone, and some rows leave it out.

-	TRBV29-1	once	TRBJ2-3	TGCAGCCACCTTAGAGGTTCGTACACAGATACGCAGTATTTT	CSHLRGSYTDTQYF
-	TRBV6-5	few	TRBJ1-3	TGTGCCAGCAAGCAGGGTCTATCTGGAAACACCATATATTTT	CASKQGLSGNTIYF
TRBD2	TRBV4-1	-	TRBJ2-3	TGCGCCAGCAGGGGACTAGCGGGGGGCACAGATACGCAGTATTTT	CASRGLAGGTDTQYF
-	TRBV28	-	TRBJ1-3	TGTGCCAGCAGCGACAGCGCCGGAAACACCATATATTTT	CASSDSAGNTIYF
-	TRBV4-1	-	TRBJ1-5	TGCGCCAGCAGCCCAAGGGTAGTTGCGGGGAGCAATCAGCCCCAGCATTTT	CASSPRVVAGSNQPQHF
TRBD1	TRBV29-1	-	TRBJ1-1	TGCAGCGCCCCCACAGGGTCAGGGGGCACTGAAGCTTTCTTT	CSAPTGSGGTEAFF
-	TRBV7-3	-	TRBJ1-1	TGTGCCAGCAGTCCGGGACTGCCCACTGAAGCTTTCTTT	CASSPGLPTEAFF
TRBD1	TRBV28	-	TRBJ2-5	TGTGCCAGCAGTTTAGGGACAGGGAGTACAGAGACCCAGTACTTC	CASSLGTGSTETQYF
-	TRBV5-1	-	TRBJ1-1	TGCGCCAGCAGCCCGGGGCCAGGGGCCACTGAAGCTTTCTTT	CASSPGPGATEAFF
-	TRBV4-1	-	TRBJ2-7	TGCGCCAGCAGCCAAGAGCAGATCGACTACGAGCAGTACTTC	CASSQEQIDYEQYF
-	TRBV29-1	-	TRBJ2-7	TGCAGCGTTGATAGCGAGGGAGGCTACGAGCAGTACTTC	CSVDSEGGYEQYF
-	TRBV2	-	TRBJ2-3	TGTGCCAGCGCCAGACTAGAGGGCATCACAGATACGCAGTATTTT	CASARLEGITDTQYF
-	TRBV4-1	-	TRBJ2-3	TGCGCCAGCCAACTCGGGGGGCCGGTCAACACAGATACGCAGTATTTT	CASQLGGPVNTDTQYF
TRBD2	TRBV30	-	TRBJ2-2	TGTGCCTGGAGTGTAGGCGGGAGTAGGGAGCTGTTTTTT	CAWSVGGSRELFF
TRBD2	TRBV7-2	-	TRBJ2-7	TGTGCCAGCAGCCGGGACTACCCGGTGGGGGAGCAGTACTTC	CASSRDYPVGEQYF
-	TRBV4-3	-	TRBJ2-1	TGCGCCAGCAGCCAAGGTCCTTATGAGCAGTTCTTC	CASSQGPYEQFF
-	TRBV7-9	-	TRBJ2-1	TGTGCCAGCAGCTTAACTCAGCAGTTCTTC	CASSLTQQFF
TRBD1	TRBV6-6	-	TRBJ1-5	TGTGCCAGCAGTCACCGACAGGGTAATCAGCCCCAGCATTTT	CASSHRQGNQPQHF
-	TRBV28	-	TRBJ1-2	TGTGCCAGCAGTTTATCAGCGATACTCTATGGCTACACCTTC	CASSLSAILYGYTF
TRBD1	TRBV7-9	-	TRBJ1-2	TGTGCCAGCAGCTTAGAGACAGGGGAAGGCTACACCTTC	CASSLETGEGYTF